This is a list of T cell receptor beta chains from one sample in a study of blood T cell repertoires in COVID-19. Profiling relied on immunoSEQ multiplex PCR, and the TCRdb table lists in-frame clones only, not all of them. This sample carries about 150,000 clones, 76% of them seen once, and the ten largest clones take about 4%. Sequencing was performed on peripheral blood. The receptors shown here come from a man in his sixties with acute or convalescent COVID-19. Both conserved end residues are part of each CDR3. The D gene is left open where the match is weak. Clone sizes are given selectively: once, few, many, or a class where the clone is expanded.

>NA|NA|TRBV29-1|TRBJ2-2
CSVEGYGGTGELFF
TGCAGCGTTGAAGGGTACGGAGGCACCGGGGAGCTGTTTTTT
>NA|NA|TRBV24-1|TRBJ1-2
CATSGTGLDYGYTF
TGTGCCACCAGCGGTACGGGATTGGACTATGGCTACACCTTC
>NA|TRBD2|TRBV5-1|TRBJ2-1
CASSFGLAGGPGNEQFF
TGCGCCAGCAGCTTCGGACTAGCGGGAGGGCCGGGGAATGAGCAGTTCTTC
>NA|NA|TRBV6-5|TRBJ1-6
CASSYSNRAHNSPLHF
TGTGCCAGCAGTTACTCGAACAGGGCCCATAATTCACCCCTCCACTTT
>NA|TRBD2|TRBV15|TRBJ2-1
CATTRGENEQFF
TGTGCCACCACCCGGGGGGAGAATGAGCAGTTCTTC
>NA|TRBD2|TRBV5-1|TRBJ2-5
CASSLATSGSQETQYF
TGCGCCAGCAGCTTGGCGACTAGCGGGAGTCAAGAGACCCAGTACTTC
>NA|TRBD1|TRBV28|TRBJ1-1
CASSLGDRGTTEAFF
TGTGCCAGCAGTTTAGGGGACAGGGGGACAACTGAAGCTTTCTTT
>NA|NA|TRBV21-1|TRBJ2-3
CARRLAGGSTDTQYF
TGTGCCAGAAGACTAGCGGGAGGGAGCACAGATACGCAGTATTTT
>few|NA|TRBV9|TRBJ2-7
CASSSRQESYEQYF
TGTGCCAGCAGCTCCCGACAGGAATCCTACGAGCAGTACTTC
>NA|NA|TRBV5-5|TRBJ1-1
CASIYRVSSEAFF
TGTGCCAGCATATACAGGGTATCCTCTGAAGCTTTCTTT
>NA|TRBD1|TRBV5-1|TRBJ2-5
CASSLGQGETQYF
TGCGCCAGCAGCTTGGGACAGGGTGAGACCCAGTACTTC
>NA|TRBD2|TRBV28|TRBJ2-1
CAAQGAGSYNEQFF
TGTGCCGCCCAGGGAGCGGGATCCTACAATGAGCAGTTCTTC
>NA|TRBD2|TRBV5-1|TRBJ2-1
CASSSGLVASYNEQFF
TGCGCCAGCAGCTCAGGACTAGTAGCCTCCTACAATGAGCAGTTCTTC
>few|NA|TRBV5-4|TRBJ2-3
CASSSQRDTQYF
TGTGCCAGCAGCTCCCAGAGGGATACGCAGTATTTT
>once|TRBD2|TRBV10-3|TRBJ2-7
CAISESSGSSYEQYF
TGTGCCATCAGTGAGTCGAGCGGGAGCTCCTACGAGCAGTACTTC
>NA|NA|TRBV11-3|TRBJ2-1
CASSPGELGIDEQFF
TGTGCCAGCAGCCCCGGGGAATTAGGTATAGATGAGCAGTTCTTC
>NA|NA|TRBV27|TRBJ2-3
CASSLHGGTSTDTQYF
TGTGCCAGCAGTTTACATGGAGGGACTAGCACAGATACGCAGTATTTT
>once|TRBD1|TRBV2|TRBJ2-2
CASSEEAGGTGELFF
TGTGCCAGCAGTGAAGAGGCAGGGGGCACCGGGGAGCTGTTTTTT
>NA|NA|TRBV3-1/TRBV3-2|TRBJ2-5
CASSQGWGRGETQYF
TGTGCCAGCAGCCAAGGATGGGGGCGAGGGGAGACCCAGTACTTC
>NA|TRBD1|TRBV12-3/TRBV12-4|TRBJ1-2
CASRGTGNYGYTF
TGTGCCAGCAGGGGGACAGGGAACTATGGCTACACCTTC
>few|TRBD2|TRBV6-5|TRBJ2-1
CASRSGNPLGEQFF
TGTGCCAGCAGGAGCGGGAACCCCTTAGGTGAGCAGTTCTTC
>once|NA|TRBV7-3|TRBJ2-5
CASSESPGVGTQYF
TGTGCCAGCAGCGAATCCCCGGGGGTGGGGACCCAGTACTTC
>once|TRBD1|TRBV5-1|TRBJ2-1
CASSAQGADNEQFF
TGCGCCAGCAGCGCCCAGGGGGCTGACAATGAGCAGTTCTTC
>once|TRBD2|TRBV10-1|TRBJ2-1
CASSESTGGPNEQFF
TGCGCCAGCAGTGAGTCTACGGGAGGGCCGAATGAGCAGTTCTTC
>NA|NA|TRBV5-1|TRBJ1-3
CASSLGHGSGNTIYF
TGCGCCAGCAGCTTGGGACATGGCTCTGGAAACACCATATATTTT
>many|NA|TRBV29-1|TRBJ1-6
CSVPGRGSMNSPLHF
TGCAGCGTCCCGGGGAGGGGGTCAATGAATTCACCCCTCCACTTT
>NA|TRBD1|TRBV4-2|TRBJ1-2
CASSQDLGQGYGYTF
TGTGCCAGCAGCCAAGATCTCGGACAGGGTTATGGCTACACCTTC
>many|TRBD2|TRBV6-4|TRBJ2-3
CASSDGTSATDTQYF
TGTGCCAGCAGTGACGGGACTAGCGCCACAGATACGCAGTATTTT
>NA|TRBD1|TRBV9|TRBJ1-2
CASSFGQGGVTDYGYTF
TGTGCCAGCAGCTTCGGACAGGGAGGAGTAACTGACTATGGCTACACCTTC
>NA|TRBD1|TRBV30|TRBJ2-1
CAWSRQGARNEQFF
TGTGCCTGGAGTCGACAGGGGGCAAGGAATGAGCAGTTCTTC
>NA|NA|TRBV5-1|TRBJ2-2
CASSESDKFTGELFF
TGCGCCAGCAGCGAGTCGGACAAGTTTACCGGGGAGCTGTTTTTT
>NA|TRBD1|TRBV7-8|TRBJ2-1
CASSPGHRGIWFF
TGTGCCAGCAGCCCGGGACACAGGGGGATTTGGTTCTTC
>NA|NA|TRBV18|TRBJ2-7
CASSPPSYEQYF
TGTGCCAGCTCACCACCGTCTTACGAGCAGTACTTC
>NA|NA|TRBV7-8|TRBJ1-5
CASSLFGGPTQPQHF
TGTGCCAGCAGCTTATTCGGGGGACCCACACAGCCCCAGCATTTT
>NA|TRBD1|TRBV28|TRBJ1-1
CASRPADRGAFF
TGTGCCAGCAGACCCGCAGACAGGGGAGCTTTCTTT
>few|TRBD1|TRBV9|TRBJ2-3
CASSSSSRTGDYTQYF
TGTGCCAGCAGCTCATCGAGTCGGACAGGGGACTATACGCAGTATTTT
>NA|TRBD2|TRBV10-2|TRBJ2-5
CASSELRGGMETQYF
TGCGCCAGCAGTGAGTTGCGGGGAGGGATGGAGACCCAGTACTTC
>NA|TRBD2|TRBV11-2|TRBJ2-1
CASSLDHPGGKGEQFF
TGTGCCAGCAGCTTAGATCACCCGGGAGGGAAGGGAGAGCAGTTCTTC
>NA|TRBD1|TRBV28|TRBJ1-5
CASGQGRQPQHF
TGTGCCAGCGGACAGGGACGCCAGCCCCAGCATTTT
>once|TRBD1|TRBV5-1|TRBJ1-1
CASSLGPTGGRTEAFF
TGCGCCAGCAGCTTGGGACCAACAGGGGGAAGGACTGAAGCTTTCTTT
>NA|NA|TRBV30|TRBJ2-3
CAWTYQGADTQYF
TGTGCCTGGACTTATCAAGGGGCAGATACGCAGTATTTT
>NA|NA|TRBV12-3/TRBV12-4|TRBJ1-5
CASSSGVQPQHF
TGTGCCAGCAGCTCAGGGGTTCAGCCCCAGCATTTT
>NA|TRBD2|TRBV4-1|TRBJ2-5
CASSPGLAGAAGETQYF
TGCGCCAGCAGCCCTGGACTAGCGGGAGCCGCAGGAGAGACCCAGTACTTC
>many|TRBD1|TRBV7-9|TRBJ2-7
CASSSSTGGGTGTHEQYF
TGTGCCAGCAGCTCGTCTACTGGAGGAGGGACAGGGACCCACGAGCAGTACTTC
>NA|NA|TRBV7-9|TRBJ2-7
CASSNRDNAYEQYF
TGTGCCAGCAGCAACCGGGACAATGCCTACGAGCAGTACTTC
>NA|TRBD1|TRBV13|TRBJ1-2
CASSLTGNYGYTF
TGTGCCAGCAGCTTGACAGGGAACTATGGCTACACCTTC
>once|TRBD2|TRBV28|TRBJ2-4
CASSLAGAAKNIQYF
TGTGCCAGCAGTCTAGCGGGAGCGGCCAAAAACATTCAGTACTTC
>few|NA|TRBV18|TRBJ2-7
CASSPSGSSYEQYF
TGTGCCAGCTCACCTAGCGGTAGCTCCTACGAGCAGTACTTC
>NA|NA|TRBV21-1|TRBJ2-7
CASSNDGVDYEQYF
TGTGCCAGCAGCAATGACGGAGTGGACTACGAGCAGTACTTC
>NA|NA|TRBV11-2|TRBJ2-7
CASSLAQVGQYF
TGTGCCAGCAGCTTAGCCCAAGTCGGGCAGTACTTC
>NA|NA|TRBV9|TRBJ2-1
CASSVVPNEQFF
TGTGCCAGCAGCGTAGTCCCAAATGAGCAGTTCTTC
>few|NA|TRBV6-5|TRBJ1-2
CASSSFDSLYGYTF
TGTGCCAGCAGCTCCTTCGATAGTTTATATGGCTACACCTTC
>NA|NA|TRBV6-2/TRBV6-3|TRBJ1-3
CASSRGQAGNTIYF
TGTGCCAGCAGTAGGGGACAAGCTGGAAACACCATATATTTT
>NA|NA|TRBV5-1|TRBJ1-4
CASRVGADEKLFF
TGCGCCAGCAGAGTTGGGGCGGACGAAAAACTGTTTTTT
>NA|NA|TRBV5-1|TRBJ2-5
CASSPGVQLQGETQYF
TGCGCCAGCAGCCCAGGAGTGCAGCTCCAGGGGGAGACCCAGTACTTC
>NA|NA|TRBV18|TRBJ2-5
CASSRARGQETQYF
TGTGCCAGCTCCCGTGCCAGGGGCCAAGAGACCCAGTACTTC